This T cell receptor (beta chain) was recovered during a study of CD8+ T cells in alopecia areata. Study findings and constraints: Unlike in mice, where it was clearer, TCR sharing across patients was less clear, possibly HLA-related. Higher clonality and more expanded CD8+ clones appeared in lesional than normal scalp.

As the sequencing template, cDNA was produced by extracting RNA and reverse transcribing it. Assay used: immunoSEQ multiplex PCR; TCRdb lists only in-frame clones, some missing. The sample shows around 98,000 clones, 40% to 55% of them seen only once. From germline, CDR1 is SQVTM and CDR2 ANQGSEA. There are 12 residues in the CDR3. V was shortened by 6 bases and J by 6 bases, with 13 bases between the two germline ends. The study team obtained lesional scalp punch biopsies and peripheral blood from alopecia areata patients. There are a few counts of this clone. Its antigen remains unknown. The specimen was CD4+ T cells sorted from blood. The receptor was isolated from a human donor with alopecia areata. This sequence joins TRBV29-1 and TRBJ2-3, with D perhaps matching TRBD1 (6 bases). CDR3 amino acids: CSVGQSGDTQYF. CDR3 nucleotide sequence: TGCAGCGTGGGACAATCGGGCGATACGCAGTATTTT.